This T cell receptor beta chain was sequenced in a study of breast tumors, draining lymph nodes, adjacent tissues. Study-wide results and limits: Tumor and nontumor repertoires were significantly more similar in luminal-like than in basal-like breast cancer.

In this sample, this clonotype turned up many times. The antigen is undetermined. TCRdb reprocessed the multiplex PCR reads via MiXCR and lists one record per CDR3 protein. This sample has 160,000 or so distinct CDR3 sequences, with about 30% found just once. The CDR3 length is 15 residues. Trimming removed 4 bases from V and 0 bases from J, with 10 bases in between. Per the germline V gene, CDR1 is LNHDA and CDR2 is SQIVND (reference sequence). Axillary draining lymph nodes of breast cancer patients supplied the node samples. The chain joins TRBV19 to TRBJ1-5; D is unclear. The TCR originated in a female donor with breast cancer. Some clones in this sample may be carry-over from other donors' samples. The specimen was axillary lymph node tissue. The CDR3 bases are TGTGCCAGTAGTAGACGGGTAAATAGCAATCAGCCCCAGCATTTT. As protein: CASSRRVNSNQPQHF.